This T cell receptor beta chain was recorded in a study of response to subunit inactivated influenza vaccine. In TCRdb, the RT-PCR reads were re-called with MiXCR into one record per CDR3 protein. The sample contains around 250,000 distinct CDR3 sequences, 12% of which appear only once. Whole-study findings and limits: Every seasonal influenza vaccination brings in few new T cells, the authors suggested.

Germline CDR1 and CDR2: MGHRA and YSYEKL. Trimming removed 5 bases from V and 0 bases from J; junction bases left unmatched: 10. The CDR3 consists of 16 residues. Worth noting for this clonotype: Its antigen is currently unknown.

The gene calls are TRBV4-1 and TRBJ2-7; 7 bases match TRBD2. The sequencing used non-naive T cells sorted from PBMCs, collected around 15 days before vaccination. The sequence came from a man between 50 and 59 years old who received an inactivated influenza vaccine. The CDR3 region is CASSVYWGGGSYEQYF. CDR3 coding DNA: TGCGCCAGCAGCGTCTATTGGGGGGGGGGCTCCTACGAGCAGTACTTC.